The 14 T cell receptor beta chains below come from one sample, sequenced in a study of cytomegalovirus exposure and HLA in healthy donors. The PCR ran on 60 Vbeta and 13 Jbeta primers. This table comes from immunoSEQ multiplex PCR, and its TCRdb copy is limited to in-frame clones, with some not included. Of about 180,000 clones listed, roughly 83% are singletons. Specimen: PBMCs. The receptors were gathered from a boy younger than 10 in good health and CMV-seronegative.

The CDR3 spells CAISDVTGRGTEAFF. Written as DNA, the CDR3 is TGTGCCATCAGTGACGTCACAGGGAGAGGGACTGAAGCTTTCTTT. The genes are TRBV10-3 and TRBJ1-1; TRBD1 might be the D (6 bases). CDR3 length: 15 amino acids. V was shortened by 3 bases and J by 5 bases, with 16 bases between the two germline ends. The germline V gene encodes CDR1 ENHRY and CDR2 SYGVKD.

The table lists this clone with a few counts. The chain is built from TRBV27 and TRBJ1-2; a possible D gene is TRBD1 (5 bases). The CDR3 length is 11 residues. CDR1 is MNHEY and CDR2 is SMNVEV in the germline V gene (reference sequence). V dropped 10 bases and J dropped 4 bases, with 10 bases sitting between them. This CDR3 reads CATLGVYGYTF. The DNA of the CDR3 is TGTGCCACCCTAGGGGTCTATGGCTACACCTTC.

This chain uses TRBV2 with TRBJ1-1, with TRBD1 identical over 7 bases. The CDR3 is made up of 14 amino acids. Unmatched junction bases numbered 4, after V lost 6 bases and J lost 0 bases. Germline CDR1 is SNHLY and CDR2 is FYNNEI. The DNA for the CDR3 is TGTGCCAGCAGAGGGGGCAGGATGAACACTGAAGCTTTCTTT. This sequence encodes CASRGGRMNTEAFF.

The CDR3 nucleotides read TGTGCCAGCAGGGCCGGGACAAGCACAGATACGCAGTATTTT. It yields the protein CASRAGTSTDTQYF. The V gene is TRBV6-6, the J gene TRBJ2-3; perhaps TRBD1 as D (6 bases). Germline V gene lookup returns CDR1 MNHNY and CDR2 SVGAGI (reference sequence). This CDR3 has 14 amino acids. With 6 bases removed from V and 0 bases from J, the gap between germline ends came to 10 bases.

This clone has just one count. The J gene is TRBJ2-1, the V gene TRBV11-3, with 10 bases lining up with TRBD2. The germline V gene has CDR1 SGHNT and CDR2 YENEEA. Losses at the gene ends were 4 bases for V and 6 bases for J; bases not matched to a gene: 3. This CDR3 is built from 14 residues. The CDR3: CASSWTSGPNEQFF. The CDR3 coding sequence is TGTGCCAGCAGCTGGACTAGCGGACCCAATGAGCAGTTCTTC.

The chain has TRBV6-5 and TRBJ2-7, with 8 bases lining up with TRBD2. This CDR3 comprises 13 residues. J was trimmed by 3 bases and V by 5 bases; bases with no gene match: 3. Germline CDR1 and CDR2: MNHEY and SVGAGI. CDR3 DNA sequence: TGTGCCAGCAGTGCCGGGACTAGCTACGAGCAGTACTTC. It codes for CASSAGTSYEQYF.

This rearrangement joins TRBV6-1 to TRBJ2-1, with TRBD2 identical over 9 bases. V was pared by 4 bases and J by 0 bases, with 13 bases of the junction left unmatched. CDR3 length: 19 amino acids. CDR1 and CDR2 (germline): MNHNS, SASEGT. This CDR3 is CASSGRDSGSGGSYNEQFF. Here the CDR3 DNA reads TGTGCCAGCAGTGGAAGGGATAGCGGGAGTGGAGGCTCCTACAATGAGCAGTTCTTC.

This chain connects TRBV28 to TRBJ1-5; no reliable D call. The ends were cut back, 0 bases at V and 0 bases at J, with 9 bases in the middle. The CDR3 length is 16 residues. Germline loops: CDR1 MDHEN, CDR2 SYDVKM. The CDR3 bases are TGTGCCAGCAGTTTATGCTGTCAGATTAGCAATCAGCCCCAGCATTTT. Amino acid sequence: CASSLCCQISNQPQHF.

The chain joins TRBV30 to TRBJ2-3; TRBD2 aligns across 10 bases. Germline CDR1 is GTSNPN and CDR2 is SVGIG (reference sequence). The trim removed 5 bases at V and 1 base at J, leaving 3 bases unmatched. The CDR3 sequence is 14 residues long. The DNA for the CDR3 is TGTGCCTGGGTCGGGACTAGCGGCACAGATACGCAGTATTTT. This sequence encodes CAWVGTSGTDTQYF.

V and J are TRBV6-1 and TRBJ2-1; D perhaps matches TRBD2 (6 bases). Looked up from germline, CDR1 is MNHNS and CDR2 is SASEGT. The CDR3 length is 15 residues. V lost 8 bases and J lost 1, with 15 bases in between. CDR3 bases: TGTGCCAGCTCGGACTACTCCTTGTCCTACAATGAGCAGTTCTTC. Protein sequence: CASSDYSLSYNEQFF.

The V call is TRBV7-9, the J call TRBJ1-2; 7 bases are a match to TRBD1. Per the germline V gene, CDR1 is SEHNR and CDR2 is FQNEAQ (reference sequence). This CDR3 spans 15 amino acids. V trimming: 0 bases; J trimming: 5 bases; junction bases outside the gene matches: 6. In DNA form, the CDR3 reads TGTGCCAGCAGCTTAGCGCCGACAGGGAGGTATGGCTACACCTTC. Protein product: CASSLAPTGRYGYTF.

The chain links TRBV2 to TRBJ2-5, with 8 bases identical to TRBD1. The junction had 3 bases not matched to a gene; V was cut back by 4 bases and J by 2 bases. Germline assignment: CDR1 SNHLY and CDR2 FYNNEI. The CDR3 has 14 amino acids. This chain's CDR3 is CASSGQGWQETQYF. The CDR3, as DNA: TGTGCCAGCAGTGGACAGGGGTGGCAAGAGACCCAGTACTTC.

This clone appeared a few times. The identical CDR3 is also encoded by other nucleotide sequences in the sample. The gene calls are TRBV5-1 and TRBJ1-1, with D possibly TRBD1 on 5 matching bases. Trimming took off 3 bases at V and 5 bases at J, with 8 bases between the two ends. Germline CDR1 is SGHRS and CDR2 is YFSETQ. The CDR3 consists of 12 residues. CDR3 sequence reads: CASSWGGTEAFF. The CDR3, as DNA: TGCGCCAGCAGCTGGGGGGGGACTGAAGCTTTCTTT.

The V call is TRBV21-1, the J call TRBJ1-2; the table's TRBD1 call for D was not verified on the DNA. TRBV21-1 is an annotated pseudogene. The CDR3 has 16 amino acids. CDR3 amino acids: CASSIDRGVTNYGYTF. CDR3 sequence (DNA): TGTGCCAGCAGCATTGACAGGGGAGTAACTAACTATGGCTACACCTTC.